The 14 T cell receptor beta chains below were found in one sample sequenced in a study of T cells after yellow fever vaccination. TCRdb re-called the 5' RACE reads through MiXCR, storing one row per CDR3 protein. The data show hundreds of thousands of distinct CDR3 sequences, roughly a sixth seen once. The sample in question was PBMCs, obtained before the yellow fever booster vaccination. The receptors originated from a man aged 18-30 years who received the YFV17D yellow fever vaccine.

In this sample, this clonotype turned up a few times. The chain links TRBV2 to TRBJ2-7; no clear D gene. This CDR3 has 13 residues. Germline V gene lookup returns CDR1 SNHLY and CDR2 FYNNEI. V was trimmed by 6 bases and J by 6 bases, leaving 15 bases between them. The CDR3 DNA follows: TGTGCCAGCAGCGCGCTTGGTCACGGCGAGCAGTACGTC. It specifies CASSALGHGEQYV.

This clonotype has more than one count but fewer than ten. The V call is TRBV7-9, the J call TRBJ2-1, with TRBD1 matching 7 bases. Germline loops: CDR1 SEHNR, CDR2 FQNEAQ (reference sequence). V was clipped by 1 base and J by 8 bases; unmatched bases: 8. CDR3 size: 15 residues. In DNA form, the CDR3 reads TGTGCCAGCAGCTTAGTGACAGGGTTAAGTCATGAGCAGTTCTTC. This encodes CASSLVTGLSHEQFF. Full variable domain (missing parts from reference TRBV7-9 and TRBJ2-1): DTGVSQNPRHKITKRGQNVTFRCDPISEHNRLYWYRQTLGQGPEFLTYFQNEAQLEKSRLLSDRFSAERPKGSFSTLEIQRTEQGDSAMYLCASSLVTGLSHEQFFGPGTRLTVL.

CDR3: CASSTTDSTDTQYF. The CDR3 DNA is TGCGCCAGCAGCACCACGGACAGCACAGATACGCAGTATTTT. The chain has TRBV5-1 and TRBJ2-3; D is uncertain. The CDR3 loop spans 14 amino acids. CDR1 and CDR2 (germline): SGHRS, YFSETQ. V was trimmed by 4 bases and J by 0 bases, leaving 9 bases between them.

The chain carries TRBV20-1 and TRBJ2-7; D remains ambiguous. Deletions cut 6 bases from V and 5 bases from J, with 8 bases between. Germline values: CDR1 DFQATT, CDR2 SNEGSKA (reference sequence). The CDR3 extends over 10 amino acids. In nucleotides, the CDR3 is TGCAGTGCAGAACGTGACGAGCAGTACTTC. Translated: CSAERDEQYF.

This sequence joins TRBV9 and TRBJ1-1, with 8 bases fitting TRBD1. V shed 5 bases and J 4 bases; nucleotides not matched to a gene: 7. The CDR3 is made up of 14 amino acids. Per the germline V gene, CDR1 is SGDLS and CDR2 is YYNGEE. The CDR3 is CASRDYTGGTEAFF. CDR3 in DNA: TGTGCCAGCAGAGACTACACAGGGGGCACTGAAGCTTTCTTT.

This clonotype was found many times. This chain connects TRBV20-1 to TRBJ2-7; 16 nucleotides match TRBD2. Germline CDR1 reads DFQATT; CDR2 reads SNEGSKA (reference sequence). There are 14 residues in the CDR3. V trimming: 5 bases; J trimming: 4 bases; junction bases outside the gene matches: 2. CDR3 nucleotides: TGCAGTGCTGGGACTAGCGGGGGGGCATACGAGCAGTACTTC. It is translated as CSAGTSGGAYEQYF.

V is TRBV7-2 and J is TRBJ2-3; 12 positions match TRBD2. Germline CDR1 SGHTA, CDR2 FQGNSA. Trimming removed 1 base from V and 5 bases from J; junction bases left unmatched: 7. The length of the CDR3 is 17 residues. This CDR3 reads CASSLGLAGGLGDTQYF. DNA for the CDR3: TGTGCCAGCAGCTTAGGGCTAGCGGGGGGGCTGGGAGATACGCAGTATTTT.

The chain joins TRBV6-5 to TRBJ2-3; no firm D call. CDR1 and CDR2 (germline): MNHEY, SVGAGI. CDR3 length: 13 amino acids. V lost 7 bases and J lost 1, with 9 bases in between. The chain's CDR3 is CASTQPGTDTQYF. For the CDR3, the DNA is TGTGCCAGCACTCAGCCCGGCACAGATACGCAGTATTTT.

This clonotype has a handful of counts. This chain joins TRBV7-9 and TRBJ1-6, with a possible D match to TRBD1 (5 bases). V lost 6 bases to trimming and J lost 0 bases, with 12 bases between them. Looked up from germline, CDR1 is SEHNR and CDR2 is FQNEAQ (reference sequence). The CDR3 length is 16 residues. CDR3 region: CASSRQSSSYNSPLHF. For the CDR3, the DNA is TGTGCCAGCAGTCGACAGTCTAGCTCCTATAATTCACCCCTCCACTTT.

The J gene is TRBJ2-1, the V gene TRBV6-6; 9 bases are shared with TRBD1. The CDR3 runs 15 residues. Per the germline V gene, CDR1 is MNHNY and CDR2 is SVGAGI (reference sequence). Germline trimming cut 5 bases from V and 6 bases from J; bases unmatched to any gene: 8. The CDR3, as DNA: TGTGCCAGCAGTCTCCGGGACAGGGAGGCCAATGAGCAGTTCTTC. This codes for CASSLRDREANEQFF.

This clonotype showed up just a few times. The genes are TRBV6-2 or TRBV6-3 and TRBJ2-3; D might be TRBD2 (6 bases). V shed 2 bases and J shed 2 bases, with 11 bases lying between them. This CDR3 has 15 amino acids. CDR1 is MNHEY, CDR2 SVGEGT, per germline. The CDR3 sequence is CASSYGLTNTDTQYF. The CDR3 coding sequence is TGTGCCAGCAGTTACGGACTAACCAACACAGATACGCAGTATTTT.

This clonotype was seen a handful of times. This chain joins TRBV7-3 and TRBJ2-3; the D gene is possibly TRBD2 (7 bases). The CDR3 sequence is 15 residues long. CDR1 and CDR2 (germline): SGHTA, FQGTGA. V lost 7 bases, J lost 0 bases, and 14 bases lay in between. Here the CDR3 DNA reads TGTGCCAGCACCCTTGGGGGGGCTAGCACAGATACGCAGTATTTT. This translates into CASTLGGASTDTQYF.

There are a few counts of this clonotype. The rearrangement uses TRBV5-1 and TRBJ2-5, with D possibly TRBD2 on 7 matching bases. V lost 3 bases and J lost 5, with 17 bases in between. There are 15 residues in the CDR3. Germline values: CDR1 SGHRS, CDR2 YFSETQ. In DNA form, the CDR3 reads TGCGCCAGCAGCTCCCGGGGGGCCTTTGGCGAGACCCAGTACTTC. Residues: CASSSRGAFGETQYF.

This clonotype has just a few counts. V is TRBV6-5 and J is TRBJ1-1; a possible D gene is TRBD1 (6 bases). The V end lost 5 bases, the J end lost 2 bases, and 15 bases lay between the germline ends. The CDR3 is 15 residues long. Per the germline V gene, CDR1 is MNHEY and CDR2 is SVGAGI. The CDR3 DNA follows: TGTGCCAGCAGTGGTCTGGACAGTGGTAACACTGAAGCTTTCTTT. Protein product: CASSGLDSGNTEAFF.